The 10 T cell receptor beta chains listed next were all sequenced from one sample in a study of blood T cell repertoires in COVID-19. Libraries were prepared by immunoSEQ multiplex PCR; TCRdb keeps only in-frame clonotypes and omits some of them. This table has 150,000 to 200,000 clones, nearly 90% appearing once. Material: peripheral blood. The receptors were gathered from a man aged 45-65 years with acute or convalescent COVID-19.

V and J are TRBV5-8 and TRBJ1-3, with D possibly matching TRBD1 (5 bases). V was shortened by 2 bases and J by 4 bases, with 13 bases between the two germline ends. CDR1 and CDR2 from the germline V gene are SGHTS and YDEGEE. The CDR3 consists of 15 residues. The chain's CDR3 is CASSLGFRAGNTIYF. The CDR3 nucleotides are TGTGCCAGCAGCTTAGGGTTCAGGGCCGGAAACACCATATATTTT. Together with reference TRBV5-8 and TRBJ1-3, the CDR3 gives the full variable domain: EAGVTQSPTHLIKTRGQQATLRCSPISGHTSVYWYQQALGLGLQFLLWYDEGEERNRGNFPPRFSGRQFPNYSSELNVNALELEDSALYLCASSLGFRAGNTIYFGEGSWLTVV.

This CDR3 is CASSMSLAGGETQYF. The CDR3 bases are TGTGCCAGTAGTATGAGTCTAGCAGGAGGAGAGACCCAGTACTTC. V usage is TRBV19 and J usage is TRBJ2-5, with D possibly matching TRBD2 (5 bases). The V end lost 3 bases, the J end lost 4 bases, and 15 bases lay between the germline ends. CDR1 is LNHDA, CDR2 SQIVND, per germline (reference sequence). This CDR3 is 15 amino acids long. The full variable domain, with the rest looked up from reference TRBV19 and TRBJ2-5, is DGGITQSPKYLFRKEGQNVTLSCEQNLNHDAMYWYRQDPGQGLRLIYYSQIVNDFQKGDIAEGYSVSREKKESFPLTVTSAQKNPTAFYLCASSMSLAGGETQYFGPGTRLLVL.

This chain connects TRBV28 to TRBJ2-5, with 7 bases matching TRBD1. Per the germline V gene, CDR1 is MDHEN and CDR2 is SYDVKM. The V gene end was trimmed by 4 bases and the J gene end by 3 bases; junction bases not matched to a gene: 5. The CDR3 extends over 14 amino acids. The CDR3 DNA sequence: TGTGCCAGCAGTTGGGCCGGGACAGAAGAGACCCAGTACTTC. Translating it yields CASSWAGTEETQYF. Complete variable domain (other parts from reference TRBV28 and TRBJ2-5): DVKVTQSSRYLVKRTGEKVFLECVQDMDHENMFWYRQDPGLGLRLIYFSYDVKMKEKGDIPEGYSVSREKKERFSLILESASTNQTSMYLCASSWAGTEETQYFGPGTRLLVL.

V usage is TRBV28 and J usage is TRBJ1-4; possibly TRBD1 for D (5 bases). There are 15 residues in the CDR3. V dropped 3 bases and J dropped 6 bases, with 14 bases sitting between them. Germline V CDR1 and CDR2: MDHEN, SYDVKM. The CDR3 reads CASSFGPPGYEKLFF. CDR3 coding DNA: TGTGCCAGCAGTTTTGGCCCCCCAGGGTATGAAAAACTGTTTTTT.

CDR3 loop: CASSLEGTSGRGTDTQYF. CDR3 bases: TGTGCCAGCAGCTTAGAAGGGACTAGCGGGAGAGGCACAGATACGCAGTATTTT. The rearrangement joins TRBV11-2 to TRBJ2-3; 14 nucleotides match TRBD2. The CDR3 is 18 amino acids. CDR1 and CDR2 (germline): SGHAT, FQNNGV. V shed 0 bases and J 1 base; nucleotides not matched to a gene: 3.

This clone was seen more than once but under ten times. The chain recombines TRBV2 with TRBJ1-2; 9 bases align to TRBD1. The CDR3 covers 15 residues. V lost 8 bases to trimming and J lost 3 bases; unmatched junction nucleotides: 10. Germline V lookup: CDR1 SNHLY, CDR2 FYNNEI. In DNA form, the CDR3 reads TGTGCCAGCCAAGCAGGGGACAGGGCTTACTATGGCTACACCTTC. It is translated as CASQAGDRAYYGYTF. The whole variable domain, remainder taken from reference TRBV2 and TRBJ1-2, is EPEVTQTPSHQVTQMGQEVILRCVPISNHLYFYWYRQILGQKVEFLVSFYNNEISEKSEIFDDQFSVERPDGSNFTLKIRSTKLEDSAMYFCASQAGDRAYYGYTFGSGTRLTVV.

CDR3 sequence: CASSSGTSGRFYEQFF. The DNA for the CDR3 is TGTGCCAGCAGTTCCGGGACTAGCGGGAGGTTCTATGAGCAGTTCTTC. This chain uses TRBV28 with TRBJ2-1; TRBD2 matches at 15 bases. Trimming took 4 bases from V and 8 from J; bases not matched to a gene: 6. Germline assignment: CDR1 MDHEN and CDR2 SYDVKM. There are 16 residues in the CDR3.

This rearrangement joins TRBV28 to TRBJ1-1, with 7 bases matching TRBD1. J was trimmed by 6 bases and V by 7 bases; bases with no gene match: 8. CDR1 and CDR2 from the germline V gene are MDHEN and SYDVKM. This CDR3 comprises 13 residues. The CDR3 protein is CASNEQGRSEAFF. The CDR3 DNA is TGTGCCAGCAACGAACAGGGGAGGTCTGAAGCTTTCTTT.

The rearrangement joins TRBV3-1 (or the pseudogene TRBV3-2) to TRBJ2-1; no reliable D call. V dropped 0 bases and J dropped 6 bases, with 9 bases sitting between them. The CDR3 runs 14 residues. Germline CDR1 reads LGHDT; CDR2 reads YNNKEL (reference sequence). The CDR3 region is CASSQDLAFNEQFF. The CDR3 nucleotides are TGTGCCAGCAGCCAAGACTTGGCCTTCAATGAGCAGTTCTTC.

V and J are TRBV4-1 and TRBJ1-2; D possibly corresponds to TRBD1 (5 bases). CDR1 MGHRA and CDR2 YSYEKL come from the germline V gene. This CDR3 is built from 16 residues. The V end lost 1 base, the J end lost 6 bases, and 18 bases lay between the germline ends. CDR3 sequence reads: CASSQAGTLGRNGYTF. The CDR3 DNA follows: TGCGCCAGCAGCCAAGCCGGGACTCTTGGGCGAAATGGCTACACCTTC.